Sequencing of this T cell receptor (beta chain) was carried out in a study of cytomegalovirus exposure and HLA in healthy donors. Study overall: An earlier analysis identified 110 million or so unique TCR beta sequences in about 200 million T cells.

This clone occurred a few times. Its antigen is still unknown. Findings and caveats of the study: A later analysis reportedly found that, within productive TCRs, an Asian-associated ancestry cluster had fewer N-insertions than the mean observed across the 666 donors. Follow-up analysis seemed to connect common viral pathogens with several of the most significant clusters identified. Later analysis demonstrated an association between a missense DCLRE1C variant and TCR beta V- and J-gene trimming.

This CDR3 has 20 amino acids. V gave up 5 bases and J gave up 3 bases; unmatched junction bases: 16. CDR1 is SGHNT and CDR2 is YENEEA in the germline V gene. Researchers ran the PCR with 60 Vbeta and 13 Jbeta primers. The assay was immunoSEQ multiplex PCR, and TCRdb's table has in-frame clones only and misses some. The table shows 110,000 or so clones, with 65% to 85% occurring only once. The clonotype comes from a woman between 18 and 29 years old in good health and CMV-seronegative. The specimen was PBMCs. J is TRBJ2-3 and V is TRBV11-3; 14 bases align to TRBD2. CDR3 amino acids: CASSIGLAGGRGWWTDTQYF. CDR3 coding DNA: TGTGCCAGCAGCATCGGACTAGCGGGGGGTCGCGGGTGGTGGACAGATACGCAGTATTTT.